This T cell receptor (beta chain) was recorded in a study of blood T cell repertoires in COVID-19. The overall study: Acute and convalescent COVID-19 samples came from the United States, Italy and Spain.

Symptom resolution, clearance, or two negative PCRs marked donors in Cohort 3 as recovered. The CDR3 contains 13 residues. Trimming at V came to 5 bases and at J to 7 bases, leaving 2 bases not matched to a gene. Per the germline V gene, CDR1 is SGHTA and CDR2 is FQGTGA. The repertoire was sequenced with immunoSEQ multiplex PCR; TCRdb's copy has only in-frame clones and lacks some. This sample yields fewer than 400,000 clones, of which just under 90% are seen a single time; about 1.7% belongs to the top ten. The specimen was PBMCs or T cells enriched from blood (not recorded which). This sequence joins TRBV7-3 and TRBJ2-2; 9 bases fit TRBD1. The receptor was derived from a woman in her 30s who had recovered from COVID-19. The DNA for the CDR3 is TGTGCCAGCAGCCGGGACAGGGTCGGGGAGCTGTTTTTT. Amino acids: CASSRDRVGELFF.